The clone carrying this TCR beta chain was counted once. The CDR3 runs 15 residues. The junction had 4 bases not matched to a gene; V was cut back by 1 base and J by 9 bases. CDR1 MGHDK and CDR2 SYGVNS come from the germline V gene. Using immunoSEQ multiplex PCR, the repertoire was profiled, and TCRdb retains in-frame clones only, with some absent. The repertoire has 110,000 to 150,000 clones, 80% to 85% of them found once; the top ten carry about 8%. The data stem from a study of blood T cell repertoires in COVID-19. Study-level background: Material from acute and convalescent COVID-19 was sourced from the United States, Italy and Spain.

The origin of this receptor is a human donor in a cohort sampled during active COVID-19. The sample taken for sequencing was peripheral blood. This chain links TRBV25-1 with TRBJ1-6, with 9 bases that match TRBD1. This CDR3 is CASSELGTGSSPLHF. The CDR3 region has the DNA TGTGCCAGCAGTGAATTGGGGACAGGGTCTTCACCCCTCCACTTT.